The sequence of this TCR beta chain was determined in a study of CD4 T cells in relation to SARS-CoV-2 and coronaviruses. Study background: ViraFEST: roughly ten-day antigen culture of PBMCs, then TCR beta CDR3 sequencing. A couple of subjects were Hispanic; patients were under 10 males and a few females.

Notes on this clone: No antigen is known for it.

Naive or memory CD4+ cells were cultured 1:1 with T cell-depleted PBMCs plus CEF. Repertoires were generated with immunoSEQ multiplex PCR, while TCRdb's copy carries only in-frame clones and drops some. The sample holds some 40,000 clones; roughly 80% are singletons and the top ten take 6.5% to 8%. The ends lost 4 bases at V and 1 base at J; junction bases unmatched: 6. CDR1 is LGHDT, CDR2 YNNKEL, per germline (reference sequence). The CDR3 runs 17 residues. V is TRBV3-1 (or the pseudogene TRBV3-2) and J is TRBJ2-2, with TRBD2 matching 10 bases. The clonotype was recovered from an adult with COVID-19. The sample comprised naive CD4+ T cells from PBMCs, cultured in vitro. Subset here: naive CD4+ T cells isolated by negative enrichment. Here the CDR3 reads CASSRRTSGRNTGELFF. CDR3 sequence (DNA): TGTGCCAGCAGCCGCCGGACTAGCGGTAGGAACACCGGGGAGCTGTTTTTT.